The 22 T cell receptor beta chains below all came from one sample that was sequenced in a study of cytomegalovirus exposure and HLA in healthy donors. Researchers ran the PCR with 60 Vbeta and 13 Jbeta primers. Assay: immunoSEQ multiplex PCR; the TCRdb copy retains only in-frame clones and omits some. This table holds about 62,000 clones, more than 80% found once. The sequencing input was PBMCs. The receptor source for this set is a woman under 40 in good health and CMV-seronegative.

V and J are TRBV19 and TRBJ2-2; 8 bases are a match to TRBD1. The length of the CDR3 is 15 residues. Germline V gene lookup returns CDR1 LNHDA and CDR2 SQIVND (reference sequence). The V gene end was trimmed by 6 bases and the J gene end by 5 bases; junction bases not matched to a gene: 8. CDR3 in DNA: TGTGCCAGTAGAATGGACAGGGCATGGACCGGGGAGCTGTTTTTT. Residues: CASRMDRAWTGELFF.

The chain uses TRBV5-6 and TRBJ2-7, with D tentatively TRBD1 (5 bases). CDR1 is SGHDT and CDR2 is YYEEEE in the germline V gene. Trimming shortened V by 4 bases and J by 7 bases, and 9 bases separated the two germline ends. The CDR3 length is 11 residues. Written as DNA, the CDR3 is TGTGCCAGCAGCCTACGGACAGAGCAGTACTTC. Protein sequence: CASSLRTEQYF.

CDR3 coding DNA: TGTGCCAGCAGTTACGGGCCACCTGGATACAATGAGCAGTTCTTC. It yields the protein CASSYGPPGYNEQFF. The gene calls are TRBV6-5 and TRBJ2-1, with D hard to call. The CDR3 extends over 15 amino acids. Germline V gives CDR1 MNHEY, CDR2 SVGAGI. Trimming stripped 2 bases from V and 4 bases from J, with 12 bases between.

The chain carries TRBV9 and TRBJ2-1, with 10 nucleotides matching TRBD2. This CDR3 is 19 amino acids long. Per germline, CDR1 SGDLS and CDR2 YYNGEE. Germline trimming cut 0 bases from V and 0 bases from J; bases unmatched to any gene: 9. Here the CDR3 reads CASSVGGSGGAGSYNEQFF. The CDR3, as DNA: TGTGCCAGCAGCGTAGGGGGAAGCGGGGGGGCCGGCTCCTACAATGAGCAGTTCTTC.

The V gene is TRBV5-1, the J gene TRBJ2-7; 11 nucleotides line up with TRBD1. J lost 2 bases, V lost 4 bases, and 5 bases had no gene match. The CDR3 loop spans 15 amino acids. From germline, CDR1 is SGHRS and CDR2 YFSETQ. CDR3 sequence reads: CASSPGQGDTYEQYF. CDR3 bases: TGCGCCAGCAGCCCGGGACAGGGGGATACCTACGAGCAGTACTTC.

The chain is built from TRBV11-2 and TRBJ1-2, with D unresolved. Germline-derived CDR1 and CDR2 are SGHAT and FQNNGV. Trimming removed 0 bases from V and 0 bases from J, with 8 bases in between. This CDR3 contains 15 residues. The CDR3 coding sequence is TGTGCCAGCAGCTTAGACTACCGAGCTAACTATGGCTACACCTTC. Translation gives CASSLDYRANYGYTF. Based on the CDR3 plus reference TRBV11-2 and TRBJ1-2, the full variable domain is EAGVAQSPRYKIIEKRQSVAFWCNPISGHATLYWYQQILGQGPKLLIQFQNNGVVDDSQLPKDRFSAERLKGVDSTLKIQPAKLEDSAVYLCASSLDYRANYGYTFGSGTRLTVV.

This clone turned up a few times. This chain joins TRBV5-5 and TRBJ1-1; 11 nucleotides match TRBD1. Germline V gene sequence: CDR1 SGHKS, CDR2 YYEKEE (reference sequence). The CDR3 contains 15 residues. J lost 6 bases, V lost 2 bases, and 6 bases had no gene match. Here the CDR3 DNA reads TGTGCCAGCAGCTTCTTCGGGACAGGGGGTGCTGAAGCTTTCTTT. Translation gives CASSFFGTGGAEAFF.

The V gene is TRBV2, the J gene TRBJ1-5, with a possible D match to TRBD1 (6 bases). V shed 4 bases and J shed 7 bases, with 17 bases lying between them. Per the germline V gene, CDR1 is SNHLY and CDR2 is FYNNEI. The CDR3 has 15 residues. The CDR3 region is CASSGEQGRGQPQHF. The CDR3 bases are TGTGCCAGCAGTGGAGAACAGGGCCGGGGACAGCCCCAGCATTTT.

This clone is a singleton in its sample. This chain connects TRBV2 to TRBJ2-1, with D perhaps matching TRBD2 (5 bases). Germline V gene lookup returns CDR1 SNHLY and CDR2 FYNNEI. V lost 8 bases, J lost 3 bases, and 20 bases lay in between. The CDR3 has 16 residues. The CDR3 bases are TGTGCCAGCGTGGGGAGTAGGACTCTATACTACAATGAGCAGTTCTTC. It translates to CASVGSRTLYYNEQFF.

The V gene is TRBV27, the J gene TRBJ2-7; 7 bases line up with TRBD1. The CDR3 spans 16 residues. Per germline, CDR1 MNHEY and CDR2 SMNVEV (reference sequence). Trimming removed 5 bases from V and 3 bases from J; junction bases left unmatched: 13. In nucleotides, the CDR3 is TGTGCCAGCAGTCATACAGGGGTACAGTCTTTCTACGAGCAGTACTTC. Protein: CASSHTGVQSFYEQYF.

The rearrangement links TRBV5-1 to TRBJ1-3; 10 bases are a match to TRBD1. The CDR3 sequence is 17 residues long. CDR1 is SGHRS and CDR2 is YFSETQ in the germline V gene. With 0 bases clipped from V and 0 bases from J, the junction kept 3 bases outside the gene matches. CDR3 nucleotides: TGCGCCAGCAGCTTGGAGGGACAGGGGAGCTCTGGAAACACCATATATTTT. Protein: CASSLEGQGSSGNTIYF.

The genes are TRBV30 and TRBJ1-1; no reliable D call. V was shortened by 1 base and J by 1 base, with 7 bases between the two germline ends. CDR3 length: 13 residues. Germline V lookup: CDR1 GTSNPN, CDR2 SVGIG (reference sequence). As DNA, the CDR3 is TGTGCCTGGAGTGGGCAGGAGAACACTGAAGCTTTCTTT. Protein: CAWSGQENTEAFF. Supplemented by reference TRBV30 and TRBJ1-1, the full variable domain reads SQTIHQWPATLVQPVGSPLSLECTVEGTSNPNLYWYRQAAGRGLQLLFYSVGIGQISSEVPQNLSASRPQDRQFILSSKKLLLSDSGFYLCAWSGQENTEAFFGQGTRLTVV.

The gene calls are TRBV5-1 and TRBJ2-5, with TRBD2 as a possible D gene (6 bases). The CDR3 has 16 residues. The germline V gene encodes CDR1 SGHRS and CDR2 YFSETQ. The V and J ends lost 0 bases and 2 bases respectively, with 14 bases between them. In DNA form, the CDR3 reads TGCGCCAGCAGCTTGGTCAGGGAGGTGCGGCAAGAGACCCAGTACTTC. Its translation: CASSLVREVRQETQYF.

This clone is a singleton in its sample. The rearrangement joins TRBV6-6 to TRBJ2-2, with D possibly being TRBD1 (6 bases). Germline CDR1 and CDR2: MNHNY and SVGAGI (reference sequence). The CDR3 totals 16 residues. Trimming removed 4 bases from V and 4 bases from J, with 16 bases in between. As DNA, the CDR3 is TGTGCCAGCAGTTTCTACAGGGCGGAGGTCACCGGGGAGCTGTTTTTT. This sequence encodes CASSFYRAEVTGELFF.

The V and J genes are TRBV7-2 and TRBJ1-2, with 9 positions matching TRBD1. From germline, CDR1 is SGHTA and CDR2 FQGNSA. The CDR3 contains 15 residues. Trimming took 1 base from V and 3 from J; bases not matched to a gene: 3. The CDR3 nucleotides read TGTGCCAGCAGCTTAGAGGGGGACAGGGACTATGGCTACACCTTC. Translated: CASSLEGDRDYGYTF.

V gene TRBV5-4 combines with J gene TRBJ2-7, with 9 bases that match TRBD1. This CDR3 region has 15 residues. Germline CDR1 and CDR2: SGHNT and YYREEE (reference sequence). Trimming cost V 3 bases and J 5 bases; bases outside gene matches: 9. CDR3 nucleotides: TGTGCCAGCAGCTACGCGAGGACAGGGGTTGACGAGCAGTACTTC. Amino acids: CASSYARTGVDEQYF.

This clone has more than one count but fewer than ten. This sequence joins TRBV5-5 and TRBJ1-1, with D hard to call. Per germline, CDR1 SGHKS and CDR2 YYEKEE (reference sequence). Trimming left V 3 bases short and J 5 bases short, with 11 bases between. The CDR3 runs to 13 residues. For the CDR3, the DNA is TGTGCCAGCAGCTACACGACTTTGACTGAAGCTTTCTTT. This gives the protein CASSYTTLTEAFF.

The CDR3 DNA sequence: TGTGCCAGCTCACCAGGCTTAGGGACTAGGCCCGCCGAGCAGTACTTC. Amino acid sequence: CASSPGLGTRPAEQYF. The chain combines TRBV18 with TRBJ2-7, with 8 bases fitting TRBD2. From germline, CDR1 is KGHSH and CDR2 LQKENI. V was pared by 2 bases and J by 6 bases, with 12 bases of the junction left unmatched. The CDR3 spans 16 residues.

This chain uses TRBV9 with TRBJ1-6, with 8 bases lining up with TRBD1. J lost 7 bases, V lost 4 bases, and 7 bases had no gene match. The CDR3 is 15 amino acids. Germline CDR1 and CDR2: SGDLS and YYNGEE. CDR3 in DNA: TGTGCCAGCAGCCCCCGGACAGGGTGGAATTCACCCCTCCACTTT. It codes for CASSPRTGWNSPLHF. Combining the CDR3 with reference TRBV9 and TRBJ1-6 gives the whole variable domain DSGVTQTPKHLITATGQRVTLRCSPRSGDLSVYWYQQSLDQGLQFLIQYYNGEERAKGNILERFSAQQFPDLHSELNLSSLELGDSALYFCASSPRTGWNSPLHFGNGTRLTVT.

The chain uses TRBV11-2 and TRBJ1-1; D gene unclear. CDR3 length: 14 amino acids. Germline CDR1 is SGHAT and CDR2 is FQNNGV. The V end was cut by 2 bases, the J end by 0 bases, with 7 bases between. Written as DNA, the CDR3 is TGTGCCAGCAGCTTAAACAGCTTGAACACTGAAGCTTTCTTT. This codes for CASSLNSLNTEAFF.

This sequence joins TRBV2 and TRBJ1-5; TRBD1 might be the D (6 bases). V lost 3 bases, J lost 0 bases, and 12 bases lay in between. The CDR3 contains 16 residues. Germline loops: CDR1 SNHLY, CDR2 FYNNEI. CDR3 DNA sequence: TGTGCCAGCAGTGACGGGGGGGCCCTTAGCAATCAGCCCCAGCATTTT. This gives the protein CASSDGGALSNQPQHF.

The chain uses TRBV9 and TRBJ2-7, with D possibly TRBD2 on 6 matching bases. This CDR3 spans 16 amino acids. V was shortened by 0 bases and J by 3 bases, with 16 bases between the two germline ends. Germline-derived CDR1 and CDR2 are SGDLS and YYNGEE. DNA for the CDR3: TGTGCCAGCAGCGTAGGAATACGGGACTCCTTCTACGAGCAGTACTTC. Amino acids: CASSVGIRDSFYEQYF.